The T cell receptor beta chain under discussion was sequenced for a study of cytomegalovirus exposure and HLA in healthy donors. The length of the CDR3 is 13 residues. Germline values: CDR1 LNHDA, CDR2 SQIVND (reference sequence). With V trimmed by 9 bases and J by 16 bases, 17 bases remained unmatched. Data came from immunoSEQ multiplex PCR; TCRdb stores just in-frame clones and leaves some out. Altogether about 56,000 clones are present, approximately 92% being singletons, with the ten largest covering around 1.1%. Material: PBMCs. The genes are TRBV19 and TRBJ2-1; the match to TRBD1 covers 8 bases. This receptor was identified in a man aged 18 to 30 in good health and CMV-seronegative. CDR3 residues: CASFNFQGAGFFF. The CDR3 nucleotides are TGTGCCAGCTTCAACTTCCAGGGGGCTGGGTTTTTCTTC.